One sample yielded the 12 T cell receptor beta chains listed below, sequenced in a study of PD-1 blockade in mismatch repair-deficient tumors (dated by TCRdb to 2017 to 2019). Library prep was done by the immunoSEQ multiplex PCR assay. TCRdb obtained this table from immuneACCESS and retained in-frame rearrangements with V and J assigned. These tables miss some clones; where compared with another copy, unresolved V genes account for less than half of the shortfall, and the remainder is unexplained. In this sample the table shows 90,000 to 120,000 clones, 82% of which occur a single time. The ten top clones hold about 6.3% of the sample. The source was peripheral blood, collected roughly 35 weeks after starting pembrolizumab. These receptors were taken from an adult with mismatch repair-deficient cancer.

The table lists this clone with a count of one. This chain joins TRBV27 and TRBJ2-1; 11 nucleotides line up with TRBD2. The CDR3 contains 20 residues. Germline loops: CDR1 MNHEY, CDR2 SMNVEV (reference sequence). With V trimmed by 4 bases and J by 3 bases, 17 bases remained unmatched. As DNA, the CDR3 is TGTGCCAGCAGTTACCCAACCGGGACTAGCGGACAAAAAGACTACAATGAGCAGTTCTTC. It translates to CASSYPTGTSGQKDYNEQFF.

The J gene is TRBJ1-2, the V gene TRBV28; 9 bases agree with TRBD1. J gave up 4 bases and V 6 bases, and 6 bases lay outside the gene matches. The CDR3 consists of 14 residues. Germline lookup yields CDR1 MDHEN and CDR2 SYDVKM. CDR3 in amino acids: CASSFGTGFYGYTF. DNA of the CDR3: TGTGCCAGCAGCTTCGGGACAGGGTTCTATGGCTACACCTTC.

The rearrangement uses TRBV28 and TRBJ2-7; 7 bases fit TRBD1. The V gene's germline CDR1 is MDHEN and CDR2 SYDVKM. The trim removed 7 bases at V and 4 bases at J, leaving 10 bases unmatched. The length of the CDR3 is 14 residues. CDR3 DNA sequence: TGTGCCAGCACTCTACAGGGGCGAGGGTACGAGCAGTACTTC. Amino acid sequence: CASTLQGRGYEQYF.

The V call is TRBV7-9, the J call TRBJ2-5; 8 nucleotides match TRBD2. The CDR3 is made up of 14 amino acids. The V gene's germline CDR1 is SEHNR and CDR2 FQNEAQ (reference sequence). Germline trimming cut 3 bases from V and 4 bases from J; bases unmatched to any gene: 4. In DNA form, the CDR3 reads TGTGCCAGCAGCTTTCCGGGAGGGAGAGAGACCCAGTACTTC. This sequence encodes CASSFPGGRETQYF.

V usage is TRBV6-5 and J usage is TRBJ1-2, with D perhaps TRBD1 (6 bases). The germline V and J ends were trimmed by 6 bases and 8 bases, with 16 bases remaining between them. The germline V gene encodes CDR1 MNHEY and CDR2 SVGAGI. There are 13 residues in the CDR3. The CDR3 spells CASSRVGAGGYTF. The CDR3 DNA sequence: TGTGCCAGCAGCCGGGTGGGGGCGGGAGGCTACACCTTC.

The chain recombines TRBV5-1 with TRBJ1-4; TRBD1 matches at 9 bases. This CDR3 has 14 residues. The V gene's germline CDR1 is SGHRS and CDR2 YFSETQ. Trimming at V came to 3 bases and at J to 5 bases, leaving 2 bases not matched to a gene. The CDR3 protein is CASSSGQGNEKLFF. The CDR3 nucleotides are TGCGCCAGCAGCTCCGGACAGGGGAATGAAAAACTGTTTTTT.

The chain couples TRBV21-1 to TRBJ2-7; the DNA was not compared with TRBD1, the D call given in the table. TRBV21-1 is termed a pseudogene. This CDR3 has 14 amino acids. The CDR3 reads CASSPQTGAYEQYF. The CDR3 DNA reads as TGTGCCAGCAGCCCCCAGACAGGGGCCTACGAGCAGTACTTC.

J is TRBJ1-5 and V is TRBV4-2, with 10 bases that match TRBD1. The CDR3 has 14 amino acids. The V gene end was trimmed by 1 base and the J gene end by 7 bases; junction bases not matched to a gene: 1. Germline values: CDR1 LGHNA, CDR2 YNFKEQ. CDR3 nucleotide sequence: TGTGCCAGCAGCCAAGGGACAGGGGGACAGCCCCAGCATTTT. It translates to CASSQGTGGQPQHF.

The chain is built from TRBV9 and TRBJ2-1; D unclear. Germline CDR1 reads SGDLS; CDR2 reads YYNGEE. The CDR3 runs 13 residues. V was pared by 0 bases and J by 13 bases, with 14 bases between. The CDR3 is CASSVGSPAIQFF. CDR3 bases: TGTGCCAGCAGCGTAGGTTCGCCTGCCATACAGTTCTTC.

The V gene is TRBV2, the J gene TRBJ1-4; 7 nucleotides match TRBD1. After removal of 6 bases from V and 0 bases from J, the junction contained 10 bases not matched to a gene. The germline gives CDR1 SNHLY, CDR2 FYNNEI. The CDR3 is made up of 17 amino acids. In DNA form, the CDR3 reads TGTGCCAGCAGCCAGCGACAGGGTGGGGCAACTAATGAAAAACTGTTTTTT. Amino acids: CASSQRQGGATNEKLFF.

The rearrangement links TRBV4-3 to TRBJ2-7; 13 bases are a match to TRBD2. Trimming took 4 bases from V and 3 from J; bases not matched to a gene: 0. Germline values: CDR1 LGHNA, CDR2 YSLEER. This CDR3 has 14 amino acids. The CDR3 nucleotides read TGCGCCAGCAGCCGACTAGCGGGAGGCTACGAGCAGTACTTC. It encodes CASSRLAGGYEQYF.

The chain has TRBV11-3 and TRBJ2-7; TRBD1 aligns across 7 bases. This CDR3 is 13 amino acids long. Per the germline V gene, CDR1 is SGHNT and CDR2 is YENEEA. The junction had 7 bases not matched to a gene; V was cut back by 5 bases and J by 6 bases. CDR3 amino acids: CASSIDRAGEQYF. The CDR3 bases are TGTGCCAGCAGCATTGACAGGGCGGGCGAGCAGTACTTC. The entire variable domain, with the rest obtained from reference TRBV11-3 and TRBJ2-7, is as follows: EAGVVQSPRYKIIEKKQPVAFWCNPISGHNTLYWYLQNLGQGPELLIRYENEEAVDDSQLPKDRFSAERLKGVDSTLKIQPAELGDSAVYLCASSIDRAGEQYFGPGTRLTVT.